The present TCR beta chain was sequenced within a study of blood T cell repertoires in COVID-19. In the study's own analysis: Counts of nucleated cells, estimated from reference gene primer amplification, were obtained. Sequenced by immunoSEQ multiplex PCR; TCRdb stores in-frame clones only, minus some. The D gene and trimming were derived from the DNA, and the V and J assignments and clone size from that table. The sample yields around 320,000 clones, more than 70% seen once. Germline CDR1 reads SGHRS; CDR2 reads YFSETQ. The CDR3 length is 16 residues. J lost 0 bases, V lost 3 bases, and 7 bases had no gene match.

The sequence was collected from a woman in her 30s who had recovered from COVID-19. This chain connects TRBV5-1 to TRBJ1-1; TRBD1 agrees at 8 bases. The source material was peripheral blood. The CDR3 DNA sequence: TGCGCCAGCAGCTCCGCCGGGACAGGAATGAACACTGAAGCTTTCTTT. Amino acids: CASSSAGTGMNTEAFF.